Described below is a single T cell receptor beta chain sequence and its context. The entry originates in a study of cytomegalovirus exposure and HLA in healthy donors. The PCR had 60 Vbeta and 13 Jbeta primers. The repertoire was sequenced with immunoSEQ multiplex PCR; TCRdb's copy has only in-frame clones and lacks some. In the table there are around 100,000 clones, approximately 73% of which are singletons. This CDR3 has 15 amino acids. V was shortened by 0 bases and J by 7 bases, with 13 bases between the two germline ends. Germline values: CDR1 SGDLS, CDR2 YYNGEE. The specimen was PBMCs. This clonotype was sampled from a woman aged 45-65 years in good health and CMV-seropositive. The chain uses TRBV9 and TRBJ2-2; possible D gene TRBD1, 5 bases. CDR3 DNA: TGTGCCAGCAGCGTAGGAAAGGGGATGGGCGGGGAGCTGTTTTTT. Translated, it gives CASSVGKGMGGELFF.